A selection of T cell receptor beta chains follows, all from one sample in a study of control samples from healthy donors and cancer patients. Sequencing was performed with immunoSEQ multiplex PCR; in TCRdb, only in-frame clones are kept and a portion is missing. The data show 65,000 to 80,000 clones, around 86% seen once. Sample: PBMCs. Every receptor here comes from a woman aged 45-65 years with colorectal cancer. CDR3s leave out the opening cysteine and the closing phenylalanine or tryptophan. Only some rows state a clone size, as once, few, many or a class for expanded clones.

>TRBJ2-5|-|TRBV6-2/TRBV6-3
ASSFQETQY
>TRBJ1-4|-|TRBV28
ATSTSGPNGKLF
>TRBJ1-1|-|TRBV5-1
ASSLGGAGTEAF
>TRBJ1-3|-|TRBV3-1/TRBV3-2
ASSQEMGAGNTIY
>TRBJ1-3|-|TRBV7-9
ASSLGQGGTGNTIY
>TRBJ2-1|-|TRBV6-6
ASSPRSYNEQF
>TRBJ1-6|-|TRBV6-5
ASTTGTAGSPLH
>TRBJ2-3|-|TRBV27
ASRGVADTQY
>TRBJ2-3|-|TRBV3-1/TRBV3-2
ASSQDEHSTQY
>TRBJ2-1|-|TRBV30
AWSEGQFAYNEQF
>TRBJ2-2|-|TRBV5-1
ASSLTTGSTGELF
>TRBJ1-1|-|TRBV19
ASTLSQVGTEAF
>TRBJ2-3|-|TRBV5-4
ASSLDRGGTDTQY
>TRBJ2-1|once|TRBV19
ASSTTSGAYNEQF
>TRBJ1-6|-|TRBV27
ASATGDRHSPLH
>TRBJ2-1|-|TRBV7-3
ASSLAGRSYNEQF
>TRBJ1-2|-|TRBV28
ASSFWTEFNYGYT
>TRBJ1-4|-|TRBV7-2
ASSLDAGDQNEKLF
>TRBJ1-2|-|TRBV24-1
ATSDMGQASYT
>TRBJ1-2|-|TRBV27
ASTTTGLRGYT
>TRBJ1-3|-|TRBV3-1/TRBV3-2
ASSQEAGTGNTIY
>TRBJ1-2|-|TRBV7-2
ASGAGFYGYT
>TRBJ2-3|-|TRBV2
ASSEGGGPRTDTQY
>TRBJ2-1|-|TRBV19
ASSIEQGYYNEQF
>TRBJ1-1|-|TRBV12-3/TRBV12-4
ASSLRGNTEAF
>TRBJ1-3|-|TRBV10-3
AISAGAGNTIY
>TRBJ1-1|-|TRBV19
ASSPRPQGSTEAF
>TRBJ1-2|-|TRBV2
ASADRYGYT
>TRBJ1-2|-|TRBV25-1
ASTGDYGYT
>TRBJ1-2|-|TRBV18
ASSPPSGESYT
>TRBJ2-1|-|TRBV6-2/TRBV6-3
ASSYPGSGFDEQF
>TRBJ1-2|-|TRBV28
ASSLSRTGANYGYT
>TRBJ1-2|-|TRBV10-3
AIRTVGDYT
>TRBJ2-5|-|TRBV6-2/TRBV6-3
ASSYSKETQY
>TRBJ1-3|once|TRBV21-1
ASSVVRGNGNTIY
>TRBJ1-1|-|TRBV7-9
ASSLGQGILNTEAF
>TRBJ2-3|-|TRBV14
ASSQLSGLSTDTQY
>TRBJ1-1|once|TRBV7-2
ASSLLGGGTEAF
>TRBJ1-5|-|TRBV10-2
ASGGQNNQPQH
>TRBJ1-5|-|TRBV18
ASSPGLRQPQH
>TRBJ2-1|-|TRBV10-3
AISEVGGGAPSSYNEQF
>TRBJ1-5|-|TRBV28
ASSGTGIGHSNQPQH
>TRBJ1-2|-|TRBV5-4
ASSSGPFGGYT
>TRBJ2-3|-|TRBV10-2
ASSPGPDTQY
>TRBJ1-4|-|TRBV7-2
ASSTGRRGTNEKLF
>TRBJ1-3|-|TRBV28
ASSLGGTGNTIY
>TRBJ1-4|-|TRBV4-1
ASSPARTGAATNEKLF
>TRBJ1-1|-|TRBV3-1/TRBV3-2
ASSYNSGGEAF
>TRBJ2-1|-|TRBV24-1
ATGRGAGEQF
>TRBJ2-2|-|TRBV15
ATSRGAGGLAGELF
>TRBJ1-5|-|TRBV7-2
ASSRRWGQPQH
>TRBJ1-3|-|TRBV18
ASSPFRGFGNTIY
>TRBJ1-1|-|TRBV6-1
ASSEGGRLTEAF
>TRBJ1-1|-|TRBV20-1
SASMGYTEAF
>TRBJ2-1|-|TRBV10-2
ASSETSGVSSYNEQF